These T cell receptor beta chains were read from a single sample in a study of blood T cell repertoires in COVID-19. Using immunoSEQ multiplex PCR, the repertoire was profiled, and TCRdb retains in-frame clones only, with some absent. Among roughly 260,000 clones listed, 86% were seen once. The sample consisted of peripheral blood. These receptors were collected from a man in his forties who had recovered from COVID-19. Each CDR3 is given with its conserved first and last residue. D genes are given only for firm matches. Some rows have no size entry. The others give once, few or many, or a class for an expanded clone.

size,D,J,V,CDR3,DNA
.,.,TRBJ2-5,TRBV9,CASSFRSGGRETQYF,TGTGCCAGCAGCTTCAGGTCTGGAGGGAGAGAGACCCAGTACTTC
.,TRBD2,TRBJ2-1,TRBV7-2,CASSLGLAGGLVQFF,TGTGCCAGCAGCTTAGGACTAGCGGGGGGGTTGGTTCAGTTCTTC
.,TRBD1,TRBJ1-5,TRBV6-4,CASRVLDRGRNQPQHF,TGTGCCAGCAGGGTTTTGGACAGGGGAAGAAATCAGCCCCAGCATTTT
.,TRBD2,TRBJ2-4,TRBV29-1,CSGGGRDENIQYF,TGCAGCGGGGGCGGGAGGGACGAAAACATTCAGTACTTC
few,.,TRBJ2-7,TRBV27,CASSGTDSSYEQYF,TGTGCCAGCAGTGGGACTGACAGCTCCTACGAGCAGTACTTC
.,TRBD2,TRBJ2-2,TRBV7-9,CASSSPSGGPGGELFF,TGTGCCAGCAGCTCCCCCAGCGGGGGGCCGGGCGGGGAGCTGTTTTTT
once,.,TRBJ2-1,TRBV11-3,CASSLQDSYNEQFF,TGTGCCAGCAGCTTACAGGACAGCTACAATGAGCAGTTCTTC
.,TRBD1,TRBJ2-1,TRBV29-1,CSVEEVDRGLRRGETNNEQFF,TGCAGCGTTGAAGAGGTAGACAGGGGGCTTCGGCGGGGCGAAACAAACAATGAGCAGTTCTTC
.,.,TRBJ2-1,TRBV12-3/TRBV12-4,CASRPDGGNEQFF,TGTGCCAGCAGACCTGACGGGGGTAATGAGCAGTTCTTC
few,.,TRBJ2-7,TRBV27,CASSLTPSNYEQYF,TGTGCCAGCAGTCTGACACCCTCCAACTACGAGCAGTACTTC
.,.,TRBJ2-7,TRBV9,CASSVNTNYEQYF,TGTGCCAGCAGCGTAAACACGAACTACGAGCAGTACTTC
.,.,TRBJ2-4,TRBV21-1,CASSFVYRDLGKNIQYF,TGTGCCAGCAGCTTCGTTTACAGGGATTTAGGCAAAAACATTCAGTACTTC
.,TRBD1,TRBJ1-4,TRBV4-1,CASRRGGEKLFF,TGCGCCAGCAGAAGAGGGGGCGAAAAACTGTTTTTT